A selection of T cell receptor beta chains follows, all from one sample in a study of T cell repertoires in cytomegalovirus infection. TCRdb ran MiXCR on the reads and lists one entry per CDR3 protein. The sample lists 69,000 or so distinct CDR3 sequences, 25% to 30% seen once, with roughly three fifths in the top ten. Which antigens these TCRs recognize remains unknown. Material: CD8+ T cells from cultured PBMCs, obtained from culture after CMV antigen stimulation. The receptors stem from a human donor in good health (CMV status not recorded). Some clones in this sample may be carry-over from other donors' samples. Both conserved end residues are part of each CDR3.

>TRBV6-2/TRBV6-3|TRBJ2-1
CASTSGGQVDEQFF
>TRBV7-2|TRBJ2-1
CASSLVDRGSYNEQFF
>TRBV7-6|TRBJ2-6
CASSQEGSGANVLTF
>TRBV7-9|TRBJ1-1
CASSFIRQEAFF
>TRBV20-1|TRBJ2-5
CSAPGTGILQTQYF
>TRBV7-9|TRBJ2-7
CASSFQGSYEQYF
>TRBV6-2/TRBV6-3|TRBJ2-2
CASGLAGGANTGELFF
>TRBV12-3/TRBV12-4|TRBJ2-1
CASSSGGNEQFF
>TRBV7-9|TRBJ2-3
CASSLVAETTDTQYF
>TRBV5-1|TRBJ2-7
CASKDGPYEQYF
>TRBV6-2/TRBV6-3|TRBJ2-7
CASSYTTGTVTYEQYF
>TRBV28|TRBJ2-2
CASSPMSRNYRDTGELFF
>TRBV20-1|TRBJ1-3
CSAETGVSGNTIYF
>TRBV7-8|TRBJ2-7
CASSPLGFLGEQYF
>TRBV30|TRBJ1-1
CAWSPPAGSNTEAFF
>TRBV6-2/TRBV6-3|TRBJ2-3
CASSYSKDTQYF